The 25 T cell receptor beta chains below were found in one sample sequenced in a study of T cell responses to AZD1222 COVID-19 vaccine. The repertoire was sequenced with immunoSEQ multiplex PCR; TCRdb's copy has only in-frame clones and lacks some. The table includes around 140,000 clones, more than 80% detected once. Sequenced material: peripheral blood, taken on day 0 of AZD1222 vaccination. The receptors come from an adult in good health.

This clone showed up just a few times. The CDR3 reads CASNLGTAPNYGYTF. The CDR3 DNA is TGTGCCAGCAACCTTGGGACAGCCCCTAACTATGGCTACACCTTC. The chain employs TRBV5-6 and TRBJ1-2; the match to TRBD1 covers 7 bases. The ends lost 6 bases at V and 0 bases at J; junction bases unmatched: 8. Per germline, CDR1 SGHDT and CDR2 YYEEEE. The CDR3 loop spans 15 amino acids.

This clone came up a few times. V usage is TRBV29-1 and J usage is TRBJ1-2; D might be TRBD1 (5 bases). Germline values: CDR1 SQVTM, CDR2 ANQGSEA. The CDR3 covers 13 residues. V was trimmed by 5 bases and J by 7 bases, leaving 17 bases between them. As DNA, the CDR3 is TGCAGCGTTTATTCCTCAGGGAGGGGTGGCTACACCTTC. Its protein product is CSVYSSGRGGYTF.

This chain joins TRBV7-9 and TRBJ2-3; D might be TRBD1 or TRBD2, each matching 6 bases. Germline-derived CDR1 and CDR2 are SEHNR and FQNEAQ (reference sequence). This CDR3 spans 16 amino acids. The germline V and J ends were trimmed by 4 bases and 1 base, with 15 bases remaining between them. CDR3 in DNA: TGTGCCAGCAGCTGGAGGGACACAAGAGGCACAGATACGCAGTATTTT. This gives the protein CASSWRDTRGTDTQYF.

This clone was seen only a few times. The chain is built from TRBV10-1 and TRBJ1-1; 9 bases align to TRBD1. The length of the CDR3 is 18 residues. The V and J ends lost 3 bases and 5 bases, in that order; junction bases with no gene match: 16. Germline V gives CDR1 WNHNN, CDR2 SYGVQD (reference sequence). The CDR3 region has the DNA TGCGCCAGCAGTGATCGGGACAGGGTTAAACCCCCGGGGACTGAAGCTTTCTTT. This sequence encodes CASSDRDRVKPPGTEAFF.

The rearrangement uses TRBV3-1 (or the pseudogene TRBV3-2) and TRBJ1-3, with unresolved D. Trimming shortened V by 3 bases and J by 2 bases, and 8 bases separated the two germline ends. Germline loops: CDR1 LGHDT, CDR2 YNNKEL (reference sequence). The CDR3 totals 14 residues. The CDR3 DNA is TGTGCCAGCAGCCACTGGGCTACTGGAAACACCATATATTTT. Its translation: CASSHWATGNTIYF.

This clone occurred once. The chain carries TRBV28 and TRBJ2-6; 8 bases map to TRBD1. The V and J ends lost 7 bases and 8 bases, in that order; junction bases with no gene match: 4. The CDR3 length is 13 residues. In germline, CDR1 is MDHEN, CDR2 SYDVKM. CDR3 sequence (DNA): TGTGCCAGCAAGACAGGGGCACCCAACGTCCTGACTTTC. This gives the protein CASKTGAPNVLTF.

V is TRBV7-2 and J is TRBJ2-3, with 10 nucleotides matching TRBD2. V lost 5 bases, J lost 3 bases, and 14 bases stayed unmatched. The CDR3 is 18 residues long. In germline, CDR1 is SGHTA, CDR2 FQGNSA. DNA of the CDR3: TGTGCCAGCAGCGATTCTAGCGGGGGTCCCGGGCGTACAGATACGCAGTATTTT. As protein: CASSDSSGGPGRTDTQYF.

The rearrangement links TRBV9 to TRBJ1-3, with TRBD1 as a possible D gene (5 bases). The CDR3 consists of 16 residues. The germline V and J ends were trimmed by 2 bases and 0 bases, with 12 bases remaining between them. CDR1 SGDLS and CDR2 YYNGEE come from the germline V gene. In DNA, the CDR3 is TGTGCCAGCAGCGTCCAGGGCCCTGACTCTGGAAACACCATATATTTT. Protein product: CASSVQGPDSGNTIYF.

This clone was counted a single time. The rearrangement uses TRBV9 and TRBJ2-3, with TRBD1 identical over 8 bases. Trimming at V came to 4 bases and at J to 6 bases, leaving 13 bases not matched to a gene. The CDR3 runs to 16 residues. Germline CDR1 and CDR2: SGDLS and YYNGEE. Here the CDR3 reads CASSPQGAGSMDTQYF. The CDR3 nucleotides are TGTGCCAGCAGCCCCCAGGGGGCGGGGTCGATGGATACGCAGTATTTT.

This clone was observed once. The chain combines TRBV4-2 with TRBJ2-3; TRBD2 is a possible D gene (6 bases). Trimming cost V 4 bases and J 3 bases, with 11 bases left between them. The CDR3 runs to 14 residues. Germline CDR1 reads LGHNA; CDR2 reads YNFKEQ. CDR3 DNA sequence: TGTGCCAGCAGCCCTCCCCGGGGGACAGATACGCAGTATTTT. This codes for CASSPPRGTDTQYF.

To note about this clone: Other DNA sequences from this sample encode an identical CDR3 as well. The chain links TRBV7-8 to TRBJ1-1; D is ambiguous. V shed 2 bases and J shed 1 base, with 8 bases lying between them. CDR3 size: 14 residues. CDR1 is SGHVS and CDR2 is FQNEAQ in the germline V gene. CDR3 DNA: TGTGCCAGCAGCTTAAGGACGGAGAACACTGAAGCTTTCTTT. This codes for CASSLRTENTEAFF.

Of note for this clone: The junction and the germline gene differ at one end; a read error may be behind it. This chain connects TRBV28 to TRBJ2-3; 7 positions match TRBD1. CDR3 length: 12 amino acids. Germline V gene data show CDR1 as MDHEN and CDR2 as SYDVKM. CDR3 DNA: TGTGCCAGCAGCCCCCGGGGACCCACAGGGGTATTT. Amino acids: CASSPRGPTGVF.

The chain combines TRBV7-3 with TRBJ2-2; D tentatively fits TRBD1 or TRBD2 (5 bases each). The CDR3 is made up of 16 amino acids. Trimming pared 2 bases from V and 4 bases from J, leaving 14 bases between. From germline, CDR1 is SGHTA and CDR2 FQGTGA. CDR3 in DNA: TGTGCCAGCAGCTTACAAGGGCAGAGGGGCACCGGGGAGCTGTTTTTT. Encoded protein: CASSLQGQRGTGELFF.

This clone appeared a single time. The chain employs TRBV9 and TRBJ2-7; tentatively, D is TRBD2 (6 bases). Trimming shortened V by 4 bases and J by 0 bases, and 14 bases separated the two germline ends. The CDR3 has 15 amino acids. CDR1 is SGDLS and CDR2 is YYNGEE in the germline V gene. The CDR3 loop reads CASSRDSTSSYEQYF. The CDR3 DNA reads as TGTGCCAGCAGCCGGGACTCGACTAGCTCCTACGAGCAGTACTTC.

V usage is TRBV19 and J usage is TRBJ1-2; D call uncertain. The CDR3 spans 13 residues. Germline V gene data show CDR1 as LNHDA and CDR2 as SQIVND (reference sequence). V lost 6 bases and J lost 2, with 10 bases in between. CDR3 sequence: CASRGELNYGYTF. The CDR3 region has the DNA TGTGCCAGTAGGGGTGAGCTCAACTATGGCTACACCTTC.

The chain carries TRBV28 and TRBJ2-7; 7 bases are a match to TRBD2. Germline values: CDR1 MDHEN, CDR2 SYDVKM. The CDR3 has 14 residues. J was trimmed by 3 bases and V by 5 bases; bases with no gene match: 7. CDR3 nucleotides: TGTGCCAGCAGTGGTCCGGGAGGATACTACGAGCAGTACTTC. This encodes CASSGPGGYYEQYF.

The J gene is TRBJ1-5, the V gene TRBV21-1; the D call in the table, TRBD1, was not verified against the DNA. TRBV21-1 has pseudogene status. This CDR3 is 20 amino acids long. The CDR3 DNA sequence: TGTGCCAGCAGCAAATCAATGTTGGGGACCACACCCTTAGGGGGCCAGCCCCAGCATTTT. Protein sequence: CASSKSMLGTTPLGGQPQHF.

This clone was counted a few times. The chain is built from TRBV19 and TRBJ1-2; D possibly corresponds to TRBD1 (5 bases). The CDR3 extends over 14 amino acids. V lost 5 bases to trimming and J lost 8 bases, with 18 bases between them. Germline CDR1 is LNHDA and CDR2 is SQIVND (reference sequence). Here the CDR3 reads CASSPRSPEGGYTF. The CDR3 DNA sequence: TGTGCCAGTAGTCCCCGTAGCCCCGAGGGGGGCTACACCTTC.

Of note for this clone: Different DNA sequences within this sample yield the same CDR3. The V and J genes are TRBV19 and TRBJ2-7, with 9 bases fitting TRBD2. The germline V gene has CDR1 LNHDA and CDR2 SQIVND (reference sequence). With 5 bases clipped from V and 4 bases from J, the junction kept 6 bases outside the gene matches. The CDR3 runs 14 residues. The CDR3 sequence: CASSQGLAWYEQYF. Here the CDR3 DNA reads TGTGCCAGTAGTCAAGGACTAGCGTGGTACGAGCAGTACTTC.

V and J are TRBV3-1 (or the pseudogene TRBV3-2) and TRBJ1-1; D gene unclear. Per the germline V gene, CDR1 is LGHDT and CDR2 is YNNKEL (reference sequence). The CDR3 consists of 12 residues. V lost 4 bases to trimming and J lost 8 bases, with 11 bases between them. The CDR3 spells CASSLRLGEAFF. The CDR3 nucleotides are TGTGCCAGCAGCCTCAGGCTGGGGGAAGCTTTCTTT.

The chain uses TRBV15 and TRBJ2-7; no definite D call. CDR3 length: 14 amino acids. The germline gives CDR1 LNHNV, CDR2 YYDKDF (reference sequence). Trimming took 0 bases from V and 0 from J, leaving 6 bases between them. The CDR3 loop reads CATSRELHSYEQYF. For the CDR3, the DNA is TGTGCCACCAGCAGAGAACTGCACTCCTACGAGCAGTACTTC.

The rearrangement links TRBV19 to TRBJ2-7; 9 positions match TRBD1. The germline CDR1 and CDR2 sequences are LNHDA and SQIVND (reference sequence). This CDR3 region has 13 residues. V dropped 5 bases and J dropped 5; count of bases not matched to a gene: 4. The CDR3 DNA sequence: TGTGCCAGTAGTGGGACAGGGTGGAACGAGCAGTACTTC. Its protein product is CASSGTGWNEQYF.

The CDR3 region has the DNA TGTGCCAGTAGTAGAGAACCGGGACTAGGCTTCACCGGGGAGCTGTTTTTT. Its protein is CASSREPGLGFTGELFF. The chain joins TRBV19 to TRBJ2-2, with TRBD2 matching 8 bases. The CDR3 loop spans 17 amino acids. After removal of 4 bases from V and 4 bases from J, the junction contained 11 bases not matched to a gene. Germline CDR1 LNHDA, CDR2 SQIVND (reference sequence).

V is TRBV29-1 and J is TRBJ2-5, with no clear D. The CDR3 runs 13 residues. Per germline, CDR1 SQVTM and CDR2 ANQGSEA. Between the trimmed V and J ends, which lost 4 bases and 4 bases, there was a span of 13 bases. The DNA for the CDR3 is TGCAGCGTTGGAAGGCGCCTAGGAGAGACCCAGTACTTC. The encoded protein is CSVGRRLGETQYF.

V usage is TRBV2 and J usage is TRBJ1-5; D ambiguous. V lost 4 bases and J lost 0, with 7 bases in between. This CDR3 comprises 14 residues. Per the germline V gene, CDR1 is SNHLY and CDR2 is FYNNEI. The CDR3 region is CASSARYSNQPQHF. For the CDR3, the DNA is TGTGCCAGCAGTGCCCGCTATAGCAATCAGCCCCAGCATTTT.